What follows describes a single TCR beta chain. The sample belongs to a study of blood T cell repertoires in COVID-19. Whole-study context: Acute-phase and convalescent COVID-19 samples originated in the United States, Italy and Spain. From T cells, B-cell-depleted T cells, or PBMCs came the material, which was cDNA or gDNA.

Libraries were prepared by immunoSEQ multiplex PCR; TCRdb keeps only in-frame clonotypes and omits some of them. The sample gives about 150,000 clones, 75% to 90% of which show up once; 3% to 3.5% is in the top ten. The CDR3 has 14 residues. Trimming removed 3 bases at V and 4 bases at J, with 12 bases between. Germline V gene sequence: CDR1 SGHVS, CDR2 FQNEAQ. The origin of this receptor is a woman aged 55 to 70 with active COVID-19. The specimen was peripheral blood. J is TRBJ2-5 and V is TRBV7-8, with D possibly TRBD2 on 6 matching bases. The CDR3 loop is CASSFSWGGETQYF. The CDR3 nucleotides read TGTGCCAGCAGCTTTTCATGGGGAGGAGAGACCCAGTACTTC.